This entry lists 9 T cell receptor beta chains sequenced from one sample in a study of blood T cell repertoires in COVID-19. TCRdb keeps only in-frame clones here, not all; method: immunoSEQ multiplex PCR. The table includes about 87,000 clones, around 86% detected once. The sequencing input was peripheral blood. The receptors here all came from a woman in her sixties or seventies with acute or convalescent COVID-19.

This clone was detected only once. This sequence joins TRBV24-1 and TRBJ2-2, with 14 bases aligning to TRBD2. J was trimmed by 3 bases and V by 4 bases; bases with no gene match: 9. Germline assignment: CDR1 KGHDR and CDR2 SFDVKD. The CDR3 has 19 residues. This CDR3 reads CATSDPRTSGGTHTGELFF. CDR3 nucleotide sequence: TGTGCCACCAGTGACCCTAGGACTAGCGGGGGGACCCACACCGGGGAGCTGTTTTTT.

The DNA of the CDR3 is TGTGCCAGCAGCGAAGACAGGGGGGAGACTGAAGCTTTCTTT. It is translated as CASSEDRGETEAFF. The chain has TRBV5-5 and TRBJ1-1; 9 nucleotides align to TRBD1. CDR1 SGHKS and CDR2 YYEKEE come from the germline V gene (reference sequence). Losses at the gene ends were 4 bases for V and 5 bases for J; bases not matched to a gene: 6. CDR3 length: 14 residues.

V and J are TRBV5-1 and TRBJ2-2; D unclear. The CDR3 is made up of 13 amino acids. V was cut by 0 bases and J by 5 bases, with 5 bases left in between. Germline V gene data show CDR1 as SGHRS and CDR2 as YFSETQ. CDR3: CASSLAVTGELFF. CDR3 coding DNA: TGCGCCAGCAGCTTGGCAGTGACCGGGGAGCTGTTTTTT.

V usage is TRBV30 and J usage is TRBJ1-3; 8 nucleotides align to TRBD1. J gave up 4 bases and V 5 bases, and 7 bases lay outside the gene matches. There are 14 residues in the CDR3. The germline gives CDR1 GTSNPN, CDR2 SVGIG (reference sequence). The CDR3 protein is CAWAKTGVGNTIYF. CDR3 nucleotide sequence: TGTGCCTGGGCCAAGACAGGGGTAGGAAACACCATATATTTT.

This chain links TRBV9 with TRBJ2-3; 8 bases are shared with TRBD2. Germline loops: CDR1 SGDLS, CDR2 YYNGEE. Unmatched junction bases numbered 6, after V lost 4 bases and J lost 5 bases. CDR3 length: 14 amino acids. The CDR3 reads CASSPRGGLDTQYF. The DNA for the CDR3 is TGTGCCAGCAGCCCCCGGGGGGGCTTAGATACGCAGTATTTT.

This clone has just one count. The genes are TRBV7-8 and TRBJ1-2; D is unclear. Germline V lookup: CDR1 SGHVS, CDR2 FQNEAQ. Trimming shortened V by 3 bases and J by 5 bases, and 10 bases separated the two germline ends. CDR3 length: 13 residues. The DNA for the CDR3 is TGTGCCAGCAGCTTGTCTCGGGATTATGGCTACACCTTC. It codes for CASSLSRDYGYTF.

In its sample, this clone was seen once. The V gene is TRBV28, the J gene TRBJ2-7, with TRBD1 identical over 9 bases. With 6 bases clipped from V and 5 bases from J, the junction kept 8 bases outside the gene matches. The CDR3 sequence is 14 residues long. Germline V gene sequence: CDR1 MDHEN, CDR2 SYDVKM. The CDR3 DNA reads TGTGCCAGCAGGGGGGGGGACAGGGCCCACGAGCAGTACTTC. Translation: CASRGGDRAHEQYF.

This chain links TRBV3-1 (or the pseudogene TRBV3-2) with TRBJ1-1, with 8 positions matching TRBD1. V dropped 3 bases and J dropped 4; count of bases not matched to a gene: 4. Germline CDR1 is LGHDT and CDR2 is YNNKEL (reference sequence). The CDR3 totals 14 residues. CDR3 region: CASSHSTGGTEAFF. CDR3 DNA: TGTGCCAGCAGCCATTCCACAGGGGGCACTGAAGCTTTCTTT.

The chain joins TRBV7-9 to TRBJ1-2; D not certain. The CDR3 length is 13 residues. Germline V gene sequence: CDR1 SEHNR, CDR2 FQNEAQ (reference sequence). V shed 1 base and J shed 10 bases, with 13 bases lying between them. CDR3 coding DNA: TGTGCCAGCAGCTTAGTGAACAGAAACTTCTACACCTTC. As protein: CASSLVNRNFYTF.